Below, 22 T cell receptor beta chains from the same sample are listed, as sequenced in a study of early T cells in non-severe SARS-CoV-2 infection. TCRdb processed the 5' RACE reads anew with MiXCR; each CDR3 protein has one entry. The table has 100,000 or so distinct CDR3 sequences, roughly 14% seen once. Specimen: whole blood. These receptor sequences come from an adult who was a healthcare worker with PCR-confirmed SARS-CoV-2 infection or an uninfected control (not recorded which).

This clonotype was observed a few times. This sequence joins TRBV19 and TRBJ2-2; 9 bases match TRBD2. The ends lost 4 bases at V and 4 bases at J; junction bases unmatched: 7. This CDR3 is built from 16 residues. Germline assignment: CDR1 LNHDA and CDR2 SQIVND (reference sequence). CDR3 nucleotide sequence: TGTGCCAGTAGTACGACTAGCGGATTTCCCACCGGGGAGCTGTTTTTT. This encodes CASSTTSGFPTGELFF.

The chain uses TRBV2 and TRBJ2-7; D gene ambiguous. V was clipped by 0 bases and J by 3 bases, with 6 bases between them. This CDR3 is built from 13 residues. The germline V gene has CDR1 SNHLY and CDR2 FYNNEI. The DNA of the CDR3 is TGTGCCAGCAGTGAAGCCCGCGACTACGAGCAGTACTTC. As protein: CASSEARDYEQYF.

The chain couples TRBV6-1 to TRBJ2-5; D call uncertain. Trimming took off 2 bases at V and 7 bases at J, with 11 bases between the two ends. The CDR3 is 13 amino acids. In germline, CDR1 is MNHNS, CDR2 SASEGT. The CDR3 sequence is CASSETLVGTQYF. For the CDR3, the DNA is TGTGCCAGCAGTGAAACTCTTGTGGGGACCCAGTACTTC.

This clonotype was recorded at least ten times. The chain joins TRBV7-9 to TRBJ1-1; the D is unclear. V gave up 2 bases and J gave up 3 bases, with 4 bases separating them. Germline lookup yields CDR1 SEHNR and CDR2 FQNEAQ (reference sequence). The CDR3 sequence is 12 residues long. The CDR3 protein is CASSLTDTEAFF. DNA of the CDR3: TGTGCCAGCAGCTTAACAGACACTGAAGCTTTCTTT. Supplemented by reference TRBV7-9 and TRBJ1-1, the full variable domain reads DTGVSQNPRHKITKRGQNVTFRCDPISEHNRLYWYRQTLGQGPEFLTYFQNEAQLEKSRLLSDRFSAERPKGSFSTLEIQRTEQGDSAMYLCASSLTDTEAFFGQGTRLTVV.

This clonotype occurred a few times. The gene calls are TRBV20-1 and TRBJ2-2; D unclear. The CDR3 covers 13 residues. Germline values: CDR1 DFQATT, CDR2 SNEGSKA (reference sequence). V lost 5 bases and J 1 base, leaving 8 bases between the germline ends. The CDR3 DNA follows: TGCAGTGCTCCCGACTGGAACACCGGGGAGCTGTTTTTT. Translated: CSAPDWNTGELFF.

V gene TRBV30 combines with J gene TRBJ2-3, with 9 bases lining up with TRBD1. CDR3 length equals 15 residues. The V gene end was trimmed by 4 bases and the J gene end by 4 bases; junction bases not matched to a gene: 9. Germline CDR1 and CDR2: GTSNPN and SVGIG (reference sequence). The chain's CDR3 is CAWTPDRGRADTQYF. CDR3 sequence (DNA): TGTGCCTGGACCCCGGACAGGGGCAGGGCAGATACGCAGTATTTT.

This clonotype was recorded at least ten times. This chain connects TRBV2 to TRBJ2-2; D may be TRBD1 or TRBD2 (5 bases each). The CDR3 has 13 residues. Trimming removed 8 bases from V and 9 bases from J, with 16 bases in between. Looked up from germline, CDR1 is SNHLY and CDR2 is FYNNEI. Here the CDR3 reads CASVRGPGRELFF. In DNA form, the CDR3 reads TGTGCCAGCGTCCGGGGACCCGGAAGGGAGCTGTTTTTT.

This clonotype was recorded a few times. The chain carries TRBV24-1 and TRBJ2-3, with no clear D. Germline values: CDR1 KGHDR, CDR2 SFDVKD. Deletions cut 0 bases from V and 8 bases from J, with 8 bases between. The CDR3 sequence is 13 residues long. The CDR3 reads CATSDLTAATQYF. For the CDR3, the DNA is TGTGCCACCAGTGATTTGACGGCGGCTACGCAGTATTTT.

As DNA, the CDR3 is TGTGCCACCCACAAAGAGTCGACAGGGGCAAACACTGAAGCTTTCTTT. As protein: CATHKESTGANTEAFF. The chain has TRBV28 and TRBJ1-1, with 8 positions matching TRBD1. The CDR3 runs 16 residues. Trimming removed 10 bases from V and 2 bases from J; junction bases left unmatched: 15. Per germline, CDR1 MDHEN and CDR2 SYDVKM.

In this sample, this clonotype turned up many times. The gene calls are TRBV7-6 and TRBJ2-7; 14 bases are shared with TRBD2. This CDR3 region has 15 residues. V was pared by 4 bases and J by 3 bases, with 2 bases of the junction left unmatched. Germline V gene sequence: CDR1 SGHVS, CDR2 FNYEAQ. The CDR3 DNA is TGTGCCAGCAGCTCTGGGACTAGCGGGAGCTACGAGCAGTACTTC. Translating gives CASSSGTSGSYEQYF.

The V call is TRBV12-5, the J call TRBJ2-5; TRBD2 aligns across 15 bases. This CDR3 has 17 residues. In germline, CDR1 is LGHNT, CDR2 FRNRAP. V shed 6 bases, J shed 1 base, and the junction held 6 bases outside the gene matches. The CDR3 spells CASGQGLAGGSQETQYF. The CDR3 coding sequence is TGTGCTAGTGGCCAGGGACTAGCGGGAGGAAGCCAAGAGACCCAGTACTTC.

The gene calls are TRBV20-1 and TRBJ2-7; D ambiguous. The germline V gene has CDR1 DFQATT and CDR2 SNEGSKA (reference sequence). The CDR3 length is 12 residues. Between the trimmed V and J ends, which lost 2 bases and 3 bases, there was a span of 8 bases. The CDR3: CSARRQCYEQYF. CDR3 bases: TGCAGTGCTAGAAGGCAGTGCTACGAGCAGTACTTC.

The chain links TRBV18 to TRBJ1-4; the D is unclear. V dropped 6 bases and J dropped 10 bases, with 12 bases sitting between them. The CDR3 spans 12 residues. Per germline, CDR1 KGHSH and CDR2 LQKENI. The CDR3 bases are TGTGCCAGCTCCCCGACCCTCGGAAAACTGTTTTTT. It codes for CASSPTLGKLFF.

Ten or more counts support this clonotype. The J gene is TRBJ2-3, the V gene TRBV28; 11 positions match TRBD2. Germline-derived CDR1 and CDR2 are MDHEN and SYDVKM. V was pared by 6 bases and J by 0 bases, with 5 bases of the junction left unmatched. This CDR3 has 16 amino acids. CDR3: CASRSSGRTSTDTQYF. The CDR3 DNA is TGTGCCAGCAGATCTAGCGGGAGGACAAGCACAGATACGCAGTATTTT.

Ten or more counts support this clonotype. V and J are TRBV5-1 and TRBJ2-7, with D perhaps matching TRBD1 (6 bases). The germline V and J ends were trimmed by 4 bases and 4 bases, with 12 bases remaining between them. This CDR3 comprises 13 residues. The V gene's germline CDR1 is SGHRS and CDR2 YFSETQ. CDR3 loop: CASSPGTTYEQYF. For the CDR3, the DNA is TGCGCCAGCAGCCCAGGGACAACGTACGAGCAGTACTTC. The complete variable domain, with remaining parts taken from reference TRBV5-1 and TRBJ2-7, reads KAGVTQTPRYLIKTRGQQVTLSCSPISGHRSVSWYQQTPGQGLQFLFEYFSETQRNKGNFPGRFSGRQFSNSRSEMNVSTLELGDSALYLCASSPGTTYEQYFGPGTRLTVT.

This chain links TRBV20-1 with TRBJ2-2; 7 nucleotides match TRBD1. The CDR3 sequence is 13 residues long. CDR1 is DFQATT and CDR2 is SNEGSKA in the germline V gene (reference sequence). For the CDR3, the DNA is TGCGGATCCGGGACAGCGAACACCGGGGAGCTGTTTTTT. Translated: CGSGTANTGELFF.

This rearrangement joins TRBV9 to TRBJ2-3; the match to TRBD2 covers 7 bases. This CDR3 has 16 amino acids. The germline CDR1 and CDR2 sequences are SGDLS and YYNGEE. The V gene end was trimmed by 3 bases and the J gene end by 0 bases; junction bases not matched to a gene: 7. CDR3 residues: CASSGSGTPSTDTQYF. The CDR3 DNA sequence: TGTGCCAGCAGCGGGAGCGGGACCCCGAGCACAGATACGCAGTATTTT.

The chain is built from TRBV20-1 and TRBJ2-1; the D gene could be TRBD1 or TRBD2 (5 bases each). Between the trimmed V and J ends, which lost 6 bases and 5 bases, there was a span of 8 bases. The CDR3 is 11 residues long. CDR1 and CDR2 from the germline V gene are DFQATT and SNEGSKA (reference sequence). CDR3 loop: CSARDDNEQFF. CDR3 bases: TGCAGTGCCCGGGACGACAATGAGCAGTTCTTC.

This clonotype was observed many times. The CDR3, as DNA: TGTGCCAGCAGTTTCGAAGGTAGCGGGAGGGCGAGATACGAGCAGTACTTC. It yields the protein CASSFEGSGRARYEQYF. This rearrangement joins TRBV27 to TRBJ2-7, with 11 nucleotides matching TRBD2. Per germline, CDR1 MNHEY and CDR2 SMNVEV (reference sequence). Trimming cost V 3 bases and J 4 bases; bases outside gene matches: 11. CDR3 size: 17 residues.

The sample holds a few counts of this clonotype. The chain carries TRBV29-1 and TRBJ2-1, with 11 bases matching TRBD2. Germline loops: CDR1 SQVTM, CDR2 ANQGSEA. The CDR3 runs 15 residues. V lost 1 base, J lost 12 bases, and 11 bases stayed unmatched. Written as DNA, the CDR3 is TGCAGCGTTGAAGGGACTAGCGGGTCGGCAGAGGGGCAGTTCTTC. It codes for CSVEGTSGSAEGQFF.

This clonotype was seen ten or more times. The V call is TRBV6-6, the J call TRBJ2-2, with D maybe TRBD2 (5 bases). CDR3 size: 12 residues. From germline, CDR1 is MNHNY and CDR2 SVGAGI (reference sequence). The germline V and J ends were trimmed by 11 bases and 6 bases, with 13 bases remaining between them. The DNA for the CDR3 is TGTGCCCTATTTTGGGGAGCCGGGGAGCTGTTTTTT. This translates into CALFWGAGELFF.

This clonotype was seen a few times. V gene TRBV7-9 combines with J gene TRBJ2-1; 13 bases are shared with TRBD2. Germline V CDR1 and CDR2: SEHNR, FQNEAQ (reference sequence). The CDR3 extends over 14 amino acids. V lost 6 bases, J lost 9 bases, and 5 bases stayed unmatched. The CDR3 DNA is TGTGCCAGCAGATCGGGACTAGCGGGGAGTGAGCAGTTCTTC. Protein sequence: CASRSGLAGSEQFF.